This paragraph covers one T cell receptor beta chain sequence. Its antigen is still unknown. This sample was included in a study of immune cell composition in non-small cell lung cancer. Only in-frame clones appear in the TCRdb table, and some are missing; sequencing was by immunoSEQ multiplex PCR. The sample holds roughly 1,900 clones; more than 60% are singletons and the top ten take about 10%. Normal lung was taken at the farthest possible site, at least 3 cm from tumour. DNA was extracted from unsorted cell suspensions stored frozen. Study observations and caveats: Overall clonality, unlike maximal tumour-associated clone frequency, did not predict TIL reactivity. Dominant in vivo tumour-associated clones were not shown to share tumour-reactive sequences. Tumour-associated clones >0.5% occurred in 25% to 35% of adenocarcinomas, over 60% of squamous.

What was sequenced was non-adjacent lung tissue. This clonotype was obtained from a human donor with non-small cell lung cancer.

DNA for the CDR3: TGTGCCAGCAGCCCCTCCCGGACAGGGGCCCCTTTAGGACAAGAGACCCAGTACTTC. Encoded protein: CASSPSRTGAPLGQETQYF. The chain is built from TRBV7-9 and TRBJ2-5; 9 positions agree with TRBD1. This CDR3 is built from 19 residues. CDR1 is SEHNR and CDR2 is FQNEAQ in the germline V gene (reference sequence). Trimming removed 5 bases from V and 2 bases from J; junction bases left unmatched: 18.